One and the same sample provided the 21 T cell receptor beta chains below, sequenced in a study of T cell repertoires in cytomegalovirus infection. TCRdb re-analysed the reads in MiXCR, keeping a single row per CDR3 protein. The sample contains 200,000 to 300,000 distinct CDR3 sequences, roughly 15% of which appear only once. The sample taken for sequencing was PBMCs. The receptors originated from a human donor in good health (CMV status not recorded). Some clones in this sample may be carry-over from other donors' samples.

This clonotype was found a few times. The rearrangement links TRBV5-6 to TRBJ2-7; 10 positions match TRBD1. Looked up from germline, CDR1 is SGHDT and CDR2 is YYEEEE. The CDR3 has 16 residues. V shed 4 bases, J shed 2 bases, and the junction held 9 bases outside the gene matches. The chain's CDR3 is CASSTSPGTGAYEQYF. CDR3 in DNA: TGTGCCAGCAGCACGTCGCCTGGGACAGGGGCCTACGAGCAGTACTTC. Full variable domain (missing parts from reference TRBV5-6 and TRBJ2-7): DAGVTQSPTHLIKTRGQQVTLRCSPKSGHDTVSWYQQALGQGPQFIFQYYEEEERQRGNFPDRFSGHQFPNYSSELNVNALLLGDSALYLCASSTSPGTGAYEQYFGPGTRLTVT.

This chain uses TRBV19 with TRBJ2-7; D may be TRBD1 or TRBD2 (5 bases each). Trimming shortened V by 5 bases and J by 0 bases, and 14 bases separated the two germline ends. CDR1 and CDR2 (germline): LNHDA, SQIVND (reference sequence). The CDR3 spans 15 residues. This CDR3 reads CASSPLGTISYEQYF. CDR3 in DNA: TGTGCCAGTAGTCCCCTTGGGACCATCTCCTACGAGCAGTACTTC.

This clonotype was detected ten times or more. J is TRBJ1-4 and V is TRBV7-6; D is perhaps TRBD1 (5 bases). Trimming took off 5 bases at V and 10 bases at J, with 8 bases between the two ends. Germline V lookup: CDR1 SGHVS, CDR2 FNYEAQ. The CDR3 consists of 11 residues. In DNA form, the CDR3 reads TGTGCCAGCAGCCCGGGGGGAAAACTGTTTTTT. Amino acid sequence: CASSPGGKLFF. Full variable domain (missing parts from reference TRBV7-6 and TRBJ1-4): GAGVSQSPRYKVTKRGQDVALRCDPISGHVSLYWYRQALGQGPEFLTYFNYEAQQDKSGLPNDRFSAERPEGSISTLTIQRTEQRDSAMYRCASSPGGKLFFGSGTQLSVL.

This clonotype was detected a few times. This CDR3 reads CASSYLANSYEQYF. CDR3 DNA sequence: TGCGCCAGCAGTTACCTAGCGAACTCCTACGAGCAGTACTTC. The chain combines TRBV5-1 with TRBJ2-7, with D maybe TRBD2 (6 bases). V was cut by 5 bases and J by 0 bases, with 12 bases left in between. The CDR3 has 14 residues. The germline V gene encodes CDR1 SGHRS and CDR2 YFSETQ.

Many counts were recorded for this clonotype. The chain links TRBV12-3 or TRBV12-4 to TRBJ1-3; D possibly corresponds to TRBD1 (5 bases). The V and J ends lost 5 bases and 3 bases respectively, with 23 bases between them. This CDR3 spans 18 amino acids. The DNA of the CDR3 is TGTGCCAGCAGTCTCCGGGACTTTGGGTACCTCTTTGGAAACACCATATATTTT. This translates into CASSLRDFGYLFGNTIYF.

The table lists this clonotype with many counts. The rearrangement joins TRBV6-5 to TRBJ2-6; D is perhaps TRBD1 (5 bases). CDR1 is MNHEY and CDR2 is SVGAGI in the germline V gene. V was pared by 2 bases and J by 4 bases, with 18 bases between. The CDR3 length is 18 residues. The CDR3 DNA is TGTGCCAGCAGTTACAAATGGGCAGGGTTTCCCGGGGCCAACGTCCTGACTTTC. Translation gives CASSYKWAGFPGANVLTF.

This clonotype was seen only once. One end of the junction fails to match germline, which may point to a read error. V and J are TRBV5-1 and TRBJ1-1; D gene unclear. This CDR3 contains 13 residues. The germline CDR1 and CDR2 sequences are SGHRS and YFSETQ. CDR3 protein: CASSLAPNTEALF. CDR3 in DNA: TGCGCCAGCAGCTTGGCACCGAACACTGAAGCTCTCTTT.

The J gene is TRBJ1-1, the V gene TRBV3-1; no clear D. The CDR3 spans 17 residues. Germline CDR1 LGHDT, CDR2 YNNKEL (reference sequence). With 4 bases removed from V and 1 base from J, the gap between germline ends came to 19 bases. The CDR3 bases are TGTGCCAGCAGCCCACGGGCCGGCCGGGCAACGAACACTGAAGCTTTCTTT. Encoded protein: CASSPRAGRATNTEAFF.

V gene TRBV7-9 combines with J gene TRBJ2-4, with D unresolved. Trimming cost V 5 bases and J 7 bases, with 6 bases left between them. This CDR3 has 11 residues. Germline loops: CDR1 SEHNR, CDR2 FQNEAQ (reference sequence). As DNA, the CDR3 is TGTGCCAGCAGCACGACCAACATTCAGTACTTC. This encodes CASSTTNIQYF. The variable domain in full, with the rest retrieved from reference TRBV7-9 and TRBJ2-4, is DTGVSQNPRHKITKRGQNVTFRCDPISEHNRLYWYRQTLGQGPEFLTYFQNEAQLEKSRLLSDRFSAERPKGSFSTLEIQRTEQGDSAMYLCASSTTNIQYFGAGTRLSVL.

This clonotype has a count of ten or more. DNA of the CDR3: TGTGCCAGCAGTCTCGGACTACTCTCTCGGAACGAGCAGTACTTC. As protein: CASSLGLLSRNEQYF. The genes are TRBV6-2 or TRBV6-3 and TRBJ2-7; possible D gene TRBD2, 6 bases. The CDR3 totals 15 residues. Germline lookup yields CDR1 MNHEY and CDR2 SVGEGT. V gave up 5 bases and J gave up 5 bases, with 19 bases separating them.

This chain links TRBV20-1 with TRBJ2-2; D ambiguous. Germline loops: CDR1 DFQATT, CDR2 SNEGSKA (reference sequence). V lost 1 base to trimming and J lost 4 bases, with 7 bases between them. The CDR3 has 13 amino acids. The CDR3 reads CSARGSTTGELFF. CDR3 nucleotides: TGCAGTGCTAGAGGGTCAACCACCGGGGAGCTGTTTTTT.

This clonotype showed up just a few times. The chain combines TRBV5-1 with TRBJ1-6; no clear D. This CDR3 has 13 amino acids. Trimming shortened V by 4 bases and J by 9 bases, and 11 bases separated the two germline ends. Germline V CDR1 and CDR2: SGHRS, YFSETQ. In DNA form, the CDR3 reads TGCGCCAGCAGCGACCGAGAGGGTTCACCCCTCCACTTT. Encoded protein: CASSDREGSPLHF.

This clonotype was seen ten or more times. The chain employs TRBV12-3 or TRBV12-4 and TRBJ1-6; 7 bases are shared with TRBD1. The CDR3 loop spans 15 amino acids. V lost 7 bases, J lost 9 bases, and 12 bases stayed unmatched. This CDR3 is CASTETTGRGSPLHF. The DNA for the CDR3 is TGTGCCAGCACCGAAACGACAGGGCGGGGTTCACCCCTCCACTTT.

This clonotype was seen a few times. This sequence joins TRBV20-1 and TRBJ1-6; D ambiguous. Per germline, CDR1 DFQATT and CDR2 SNEGSKA (reference sequence). V shed 6 bases and J shed 0 bases, with 18 bases lying between them. This CDR3 has 17 residues. CDR3 nucleotides: TGCAGTGCCCGACCGGGAGGAGGCAGCTCCTATAATTCACCCCTCCACTTT. This codes for CSARPGGGSSYNSPLHF.

This clonotype was recorded at least ten times. This rearrangement joins TRBV25-1 to TRBJ2-1; TRBD1 matches 10 bases. This CDR3 has 15 residues. V was pared by 3 bases and J by 9 bases, with 8 bases of the junction left unmatched. CDR1 MGHDK and CDR2 SYGVNS come from the germline V gene. The CDR3 loop is CASSDGTGEWAEQFF. The CDR3, as DNA: TGTGCCAGCAGTGACGGGACAGGGGAGTGGGCTGAGCAGTTCTTC.

The rearrangement links TRBV4-3 to TRBJ2-7, with D perhaps TRBD1 or TRBD2 (5 bases each). Germline V gene lookup returns CDR1 LGHNA and CDR2 YSLEER. V shed 0 bases and J shed 9 bases, with 15 bases lying between them. The CDR3 is 14 amino acids. CDR3 nucleotide sequence: TGCGCCAGCAGCCAAGATAGAGGGGTAGTCGGGCAGTACTTC. Translation gives CASSQDRGVVGQYF.

This clonotype was observed many times. The chain has TRBV7-8 and TRBJ2-7, with 14 bases that match TRBD2. The CDR3 runs to 17 residues. CDR1 and CDR2 (germline): SGHVS, FQNEAQ. V gave up 4 bases and J gave up 6 bases; unmatched junction bases: 11. The CDR3 DNA is TGTGCCAGCAGCTCGCCGGGACTAGCGGGAGTTTGGGTCGAGCAGTACTTC. This sequence encodes CASSSPGLAGVWVEQYF.

This clonotype was observed many times. The rearrangement uses TRBV20-1 and TRBJ2-7; D ambiguous. The CDR3 sequence is 13 residues long. The V gene's germline CDR1 is DFQATT and CDR2 SNEGSKA (reference sequence). The V end was cut by 3 bases, the J end by 0 bases, with 9 bases between. CDR3 loop: CSASLRRSYEQYF. The DNA of the CDR3 is TGCAGTGCTAGCTTGCGTCGCTCCTACGAGCAGTACTTC.

This clonotype was detected only a few times. The gene calls are TRBV29-1 and TRBJ1-4; 7 positions match TRBD1. The trim removed 1 base at V and 6 bases at J, leaving 5 bases unmatched. Germline loops: CDR1 SQVTM, CDR2 ANQGSEA. The CDR3 sequence is 14 residues long. In nucleotides, the CDR3 is TGCAGCGTTGAAGTAACAGGGGTAGATGAAAAACTGTTTTTT. It yields the protein CSVEVTGVDEKLFF. Filled out from reference TRBV29-1 and TRBJ1-4, the complete variable domain reads SAVISQKPSRDICQRGTSLTIQCQVDSQVTMMFWYRQQPGQSLTLIATANQGSEATYESGFVIDKFPISRPNLTFSTLTVSNMSPEDSSIYLCSVEVTGVDEKLFFGSGTQLSVL.

This clonotype occurred a few times. This chain connects TRBV11-2 to TRBJ2-7, with 10 bases fitting TRBD2. Trimming at V came to 5 bases and at J to 2 bases, leaving 6 bases not matched to a gene. The CDR3 sequence is 15 residues long. Looked up from germline, CDR1 is SGHAT and CDR2 is FQNNGV. CDR3 sequence reads: CASSRASGGTYEQYF. The DNA for the CDR3 is TGTGCCAGCAGCCGGGCTAGCGGGGGAACCTACGAGCAGTACTTC.

This clonotype was recorded at least ten times. The genes are TRBV7-2 and TRBJ2-3, with 7 bases fitting TRBD1. Losses at the gene ends were 5 bases for V and 0 bases for J; bases not matched to a gene: 5. Germline V gene data show CDR1 as SGHTA and CDR2 as FQGNSA. This CDR3 region has 15 residues. This chain's CDR3 is CASSKPGQSTDTQYF. The CDR3 DNA reads TGTGCCAGCAGCAAGCCGGGACAGAGCACAGATACGCAGTATTTT.